The rows below give T cell receptor beta chains drawn from one sample of a study of T cell changes during pregnancy in multiple sclerosis. Repertoires were generated with immunoSEQ multiplex PCR, while TCRdb's copy carries only in-frame clones and drops some. The sample has tens of thousands of clones; around 93% are singletons. The starting material was peripheral blood, obtained in the first trimester of pregnancy. All receptors come from a female donor in good health, enrolled as a control in a pregnancy study. Each CDR3 is given with its conserved first and last residue. A D gene is named only where the DNA matches it firmly. The size of a clone is reported for some rows only, either as once, few or many, or as a class for expanded clones.

j_call	d_call	v_call	clone_size	cdr3_aa	cdr3_nt
TRBJ1-3	NA	TRBV5-6	NA	CASLLWALSGNTIYF	TGTGCCAGCCTGTTGTGGGCACTCTCTGGAAACACCATATATTTT
TRBJ1-1	NA	TRBV7-8	NA	CASSPRGGLNTEAFF	TGTGCCAGCAGCCCCCGGGGAGGGCTGAACACTGAAGCTTTCTTT
TRBJ2-1	NA	TRBV27	NA	CASGGPYNEQFF	TGTGCCAGCGGCGGGCCCTACAATGAGCAGTTCTTC
TRBJ1-6	TRBD1	TRBV6-5	NA	CASSLTGAGFGSPLHF	TGTGCCAGCAGTTTAACAGGGGCTGGTTTTGGTTCACCCCTCCACTTT
TRBJ1-4	NA	TRBV18	NA	CASSRDQGKNEKLFF	TGTGCCAGCTCAAGAGATCAGGGGAAGAATGAAAAACTGTTTTTT
TRBJ2-4	TRBD1	TRBV18	NA	CASSREQGNIQYF	TGTGCCAGCTCACGGGAACAGGGGAACATTCAGTACTTC
TRBJ1-2	NA	TRBV7-9	NA	CASSLVQLHGYTF	TGTGCCAGCAGCTTAGTACAGCTGCATGGCTACACCTTC
TRBJ2-7	NA	TRBV7-2	once	CASSLGILEGRAHYYEQYF	TGTGCCAGCAGCTTAGGAATTTTGGAGGGGCGCGCACACTACTACGAGCAGTACTTC
TRBJ1-1	NA	TRBV6-1	NA	CASTVTGNTEAFF	TGTGCCAGCACTGTAACAGGGAACACTGAAGCTTTCTTT
TRBJ1-1	NA	TRBV27	NA	CASSSVASKAFF	TGTGCCAGCAGTTCGGTTGCCTCCAAAGCTTTCTTT
TRBJ2-5	NA	TRBV27	NA	CASSRTGYQETQYF	TGTGCCAGCAGCCGAACAGGGTACCAAGAGACCCAGTACTTC
TRBJ1-1	NA	TRBV7-8	NA	CASSPLTSGEVAFF	TGTGCCAGCAGCCCTCTAACGTCAGGGGAAGTGGCTTTCTTT
TRBJ2-5	NA	TRBV7-6	NA	CASSPLAPETQYF	TGTGCCAGCAGCCCTCTAGCTCCAGAGACCCAGTACTTC
TRBJ2-2	NA	TRBV5-6	NA	CASSYQGVAPNTGELFF	TGTGCCAGCAGCTACCAAGGGGTGGCCCCGAACACCGGGGAGCTGTTTTTT
TRBJ2-5	NA	TRBV30	NA	CAWSLGTAQETQYF	TGTGCCTGGAGTCTCGGGACTGCACAAGAGACCCAGTACTTC
TRBJ2-2	NA	TRBV5-1	NA	CASSFLAGNTGELFF	TGCGCCAGCAGCTTTCTCGCGGGGAACACCGGGGAGCTGTTTTTT
TRBJ1-5	NA	TRBV6-1	NA	CASSGPWNQPQHF	TGTGCCAGCAGTGGGCCGTGGAATCAGCCCCAGCATTTT
TRBJ2-7	NA	TRBV4-3	NA	CASSQETGNSYEQYF	TGCGCCAGCAGCCAGGAAACAGGGAACTCCTACGAGCAGTACTTC
TRBJ1-1	TRBD1	TRBV11-2	NA	CASSPLTGGGGEAFF	TGTGCCAGCAGCCCCCTGACAGGGGGCGGAGGTGAAGCTTTCTTT
TRBJ2-5	NA	TRBV5-1	NA	CASSLATGETQYF	TGCGCCAGCAGCCTTGCCACAGGAGAGACCCAGTACTTC
TRBJ1-2	TRBD1	TRBV6-4	NA	CASRTGADYGYTF	TGTGCCAGCAGGACAGGGGCGGACTATGGCTACACCTTC
TRBJ2-7	NA	TRBV28	NA	CASKIGGASSYEQYF	TGTGCCAGCAAAATCGGCGGGGCGAGCTCCTACGAGCAGTACTTC
TRBJ1-1	TRBD1	TRBV5-5	NA	CASRPRQGNTEAFF	TGTGCCAGCAGACCCCGACAGGGGAACACTGAAGCTTTCTTT
TRBJ1-4	TRBD1	TRBV7-9	NA	CASSLGQGVYEKLFF	TGTGCCAGCAGCTTAGGACAGGGGGTTTATGAAAAACTGTTTTTT
TRBJ1-1	NA	TRBV10-3	NA	CAIRSEGNTEAFF	TGTGCCATCAGATCAGAGGGGAACACTGAAGCTTTCTTT
TRBJ1-1	NA	TRBV28	few	CASSNGLGEAFF	TGTGCCAGCAGCAACGGACTGGGTGAAGCTTTCTTT
TRBJ2-6	TRBD1	TRBV11-2	NA	CASSPQGASGANVLTF	TGTGCCAGCAGCCCACAGGGGGCGTCGGGGGCCAACGTCCTGACTTTC
TRBJ1-1	NA	TRBV28	NA	CASSLNQREAFF	TGTGCCAGCAGTTTAAATCAACGGGAAGCTTTCTTT
TRBJ2-6	NA	TRBV2	NA	CASAGSSGANVLTF	TGTGCCAGCGCGGGTAGCTCTGGGGCCAACGTCCTGACTTTC
TRBJ2-5	NA	TRBV2	NA	CASKEGREETQYF	TGTGCCAGCAAGGAGGGCAGGGAAGAGACCCAGTACTTC
TRBJ2-2	NA	TRBV11-2	once	CASSSIDRNTGELFF	TGTGCCAGCAGCTCTATAGACAGGAACACCGGGGAGCTGTTTTTT
TRBJ1-4	NA	TRBV5-1	NA	CASSLRDSPREKLFF	TGCGCCAGCAGCTTGCGTGACAGTCCCAGGGAAAAACTGTTTTTT
TRBJ1-6	NA	TRBV27	NA	CASSALHTGLGSPLHF	TGTGCCAGCAGCGCCCTCCATACAGGGTTAGGTTCACCCCTCCACTTT
TRBJ1-2	NA	TRBV27	NA	CASTISGVRNYGYTF	TGTGCCAGCACAATCTCAGGGGTGCGCAACTATGGCTACACCTTC
TRBJ2-6	NA	TRBV7-2	NA	CASTRGGANVLTF	TGTGCCAGTACCCGGGGGGGGGCCAACGTCCTGACTTTC
TRBJ2-7	NA	TRBV18	once	CASSPGENEQYF	TGTGCCAGCTCACCGGGAGAGAACGAGCAGTACTTC
TRBJ2-3	NA	TRBV6-1	NA	CASIMGRQGTDTQYF	TGTGCCAGCATTATGGGGAGACAGGGCACAGATACGCAGTATTTT
TRBJ2-7	NA	TRBV7-3	NA	CASSPLLGGGPYEQYF	TGTGCCAGCAGCCCCCTTTTAGGGGGGGGCCCCTACGAGCAGTACTTC
TRBJ2-2	NA	TRBV7-9	NA	CASSPIVVTDAGELFF	TGTGCCAGCAGCCCCATTGTGGTGACAGATGCCGGGGAGCTGTTTTTT
TRBJ2-3	TRBD2	TRBV6-6	NA	CASTLKRGVDTQYF	TGTGCCAGCACCTTGAAGCGGGGGGTAGATACGCAGTATTTT
TRBJ2-7	TRBD1	TRBV11-2	NA	CASSSWTGLREQYF	TGTGCCAGCAGCTCATGGACAGGGTTGAGGGAGCAGTACTTC
TRBJ2-3	TRBD1	TRBV9	NA	CASSVAGTGSTDTQYF	TGTGCCAGCAGCGTCGCCGGGACAGGGTCCACAGATACGCAGTATTTT
TRBJ1-2	NA	TRBV9	once	CASSVSGTLANYGYTF	TGTGCCAGCAGCGTGTCAGGGACACTGGCTAACTATGGCTACACCTTC
TRBJ1-5	NA	TRBV18	NA	CASSPTSAVSNQPQHF	TGTGCCAGCTCACCGACGTCAGCGGTTAGCAATCAGCCCCAGCATTTT
TRBJ2-3	NA	TRBV9	once	CASSVGTPSTDTQYF	TGTGCCAGCAGCGTAGGGACTCCGAGTACAGATACGCAGTATTTT